Listed below are T cell receptor beta chains from one sample, sequenced in a study of identifying expanded T cells in peripheral blood. Method: immunoSEQ multiplex PCR; TCRdb's copy keeps in-frame clones and lacks some. Of about 98,000 clones in the sample, about nine tenths were seen once. What was sequenced was blood. All receptors derive from a person aged 18 to 75 in good health. Each CDR3 is given with its conserved first and last residue. A D gene is named only where the DNA matches it firmly. Clone size is not always given. Where it is, it says once, few, many or a class for expanded clones.

v_gene: TRBV9; j_gene: TRBJ2-2; d_gene: NA; abundance: NA; CDR3nt: TGTGCCAGCGAGAAAGGGGGGCAGCGGGTTAGTTCCGGGGAGCTGTTTTTT; CDR3aa: CASEKGGQRVSSGELFF
v_gene: TRBV2; j_gene: TRBJ1-4; d_gene: NA; abundance: NA; CDR3nt: TGTGCCAGCAGACGGGAAAAACTGTTTTTT; CDR3aa: CASRREKLFF
v_gene: TRBV27; j_gene: TRBJ1-2; d_gene: TRBD1; abundance: NA; CDR3nt: TGTGCCAGCAGTTCCGTGACAGGGGGCAGAGGCTATGGCTACACCTTC; CDR3aa: CASSSVTGGRGYGYTF
v_gene: TRBV5-1; j_gene: TRBJ1-2; d_gene: NA; abundance: NA; CDR3nt: TGCGCCAGCAGCCCCGACTCCGGGGCAGTAATCTATGGCTACACCTTC; CDR3aa: CASSPDSGAVIYGYTF
v_gene: TRBV7-2; j_gene: TRBJ2-2; d_gene: NA; abundance: NA; CDR3nt: TGTGCCAGCAGCCTACTAGTCGCCACCGGGGAGCTGTTTTTT; CDR3aa: CASSLLVATGELFF
v_gene: TRBV5-4; j_gene: TRBJ2-3; d_gene: TRBD2; abundance: NA; CDR3nt: TGTGCCAGCAGCTCGGGACTAGCGGGGAGCACAGATACGCAGTATTTT; CDR3aa: CASSSGLAGSTDTQYF
v_gene: TRBV19; j_gene: TRBJ1-1; d_gene: TRBD1; abundance: NA; CDR3nt: TGTGCCAGTAGGGCCGGACAGGCCGGGGGCACTGAAGCTTTCTTT; CDR3aa: CASRAGQAGGTEAFF
v_gene: TRBV2; j_gene: TRBJ1-2; d_gene: NA; abundance: NA; CDR3nt: TGTGCCAGCAGCCGGGGCAAAGGCTACACCTTC; CDR3aa: CASSRGKGYTF
v_gene: TRBV28; j_gene: TRBJ2-7; d_gene: NA; abundance: once; CDR3nt: TGTGCCAGCAGTATGACTACAAACGAGCAGTACTTC; CDR3aa: CASSMTTNEQYF
v_gene: TRBV5-1; j_gene: TRBJ2-1; d_gene: TRBD1; abundance: once; CDR3nt: TGCGCCAGCAGCCCTGGACAGGACAATGAGCAGTTCTTC; CDR3aa: CASSPGQDNEQFF
v_gene: TRBV7-8; j_gene: TRBJ2-3; d_gene: NA; abundance: NA; CDR3nt: TGTGCCAGCAGCCCCGAGTGGACAGATACGCAGTATTTT; CDR3aa: CASSPEWTDTQYF
v_gene: TRBV7-3; j_gene: TRBJ1-1; d_gene: NA; abundance: once; CDR3nt: TGTGCCAGCAGCTTAACGATTAACACTGAAGCTTTCTTT; CDR3aa: CASSLTINTEAFF
v_gene: TRBV20-1; j_gene: TRBJ2-7; d_gene: NA; abundance: NA; CDR3nt: TGCAGTGCGCGGACATCTGACGAGCAGTACTTC; CDR3aa: CSARTSDEQYF
v_gene: TRBV30; j_gene: TRBJ2-6; d_gene: NA; abundance: NA; CDR3nt: TGTGCCTGGAGTCGGGCTGGGGCCAACGTCCTGACTTTC; CDR3aa: CAWSRAGANVLTF
v_gene: TRBV7-2; j_gene: TRBJ2-2; d_gene: NA; abundance: once; CDR3nt: TGTGCCAGCAGCACCGCGCACACCGGGGAGCTGTTTTTT; CDR3aa: CASSTAHTGELFF
v_gene: TRBV9; j_gene: TRBJ2-3; d_gene: TRBD2; abundance: NA; CDR3nt: TGTGCCAGCAGCGTAATGGGACTAGCGGGGGGGCCCTATGGTACAGATACGCAGTATTTT; CDR3aa: CASSVMGLAGGPYGTDTQYF
v_gene: TRBV6-4; j_gene: TRBJ1-1; d_gene: TRBD1; abundance: few; CDR3nt: TGTGCCAGCACCAAGGGGGCTGGGAACACTGAAGCTTTCTTT; CDR3aa: CASTKGAGNTEAFF
v_gene: TRBV5-1; j_gene: TRBJ2-7; d_gene: TRBD2; abundance: NA; CDR3nt: TGCGCCAGCAGCGATACTAGCGGTGGGGGGTACGAGCAGTACTTC; CDR3aa: CASSDTSGGGYEQYF
v_gene: TRBV19; j_gene: TRBJ1-2; d_gene: NA; abundance: NA; CDR3nt: TGTGCCAGTAGTAACCCAGCCCCCCTAAGCGGCTACACCTTC; CDR3aa: CASSNPAPLSGYTF
v_gene: TRBV7-9; j_gene: TRBJ1-2; d_gene: NA; abundance: NA; CDR3nt: TGTGCCAGCAGCTTCGGTTCCCGGGCAGGGGAGGGCTATGGCTACACCTTC; CDR3aa: CASSFGSRAGEGYGYTF